This entry concerns a single TCR beta chain. The sample originates from a study of blood T cells in healthy people across ages. The CDR3 covers 11 residues. Germline-derived CDR1 and CDR2 are MDHEN and SYDVKM. Trimming pared 3 bases from V and 7 bases from J, leaving 7 bases between. Using a J-beta primer mix together with a sample-barcoded 5' primer, a second PCR was run for roughly 6 to 12 cycles. TCRdb re-called the 5' RACE reads through MiXCR, storing one row per CDR3 protein. The data show 600,000 to 800,000 distinct CDR3 sequences, with around 21% seen just once and approximately 3.6% held by the top ten.

The material sequenced was blood. The receptor comes from a man between 65 and 85 years old in good health. The genes are TRBV28 and TRBJ2-7; D is ambiguous. This CDR3 is CASSLWREQYF. The CDR3 region has the DNA TGTGCCAGCAGTTTGTGGCGGGAGCAGTACTTC.